A single sample gave rise to the 26 T cell receptor beta chains below, sequenced in a study of cytomegalovirus exposure and HLA in healthy donors. Primers included in the PCR were 60 Vbeta and 13 Jbeta primers. TCRdb's table, derived via immunoSEQ multiplex PCR, lists solely in-frame clones and lacks some. The table records approximately 160,000 clones, approximately 84% of them present only once. Sequences were obtained from PBMCs. These receptors all stem from a woman in her thirties or forties in good health and CMV-seropositive.

V is TRBV7-2 and J is TRBJ1-2; unclear D gene. The V and J ends lost 4 bases and 8 bases respectively, with 14 bases between them. The CDR3 is made up of 13 amino acids. Germline-derived CDR1 and CDR2 are SGHTA and FQGNSA. CDR3 residues: CASSSPRGVGYTF. In DNA, the CDR3 is TGTGCCAGCAGCTCCCCTCGCGGGGTAGGCTACACCTTC.

The rearrangement links TRBV5-1 to TRBJ2-1; tentative D call: TRBD1 (5 bases). Germline V gene sequence: CDR1 SGHRS, CDR2 YFSETQ. The CDR3 totals 15 residues. Trimming pared 0 bases from V and 7 bases from J, leaving 14 bases between. The CDR3 coding sequence is TGCGCCAGCAGCTTGGCCATGACAGTCAAAAATGAGCAGTTCTTC. This translates into CASSLAMTVKNEQFF.

This clone appeared once. This chain joins TRBV2 and TRBJ2-3; maybe TRBD2 (7 bases). Germline loops: CDR1 SNHLY, CDR2 FYNNEI. This CDR3 has 17 amino acids. The germline V and J ends were trimmed by 1 base and 2 bases, with 16 bases remaining between them. The DNA of the CDR3 is TGTGCCAGCAGTGAAGGGGGGCGGGGGCCTAACACAGATACGCAGTATTTT. Translating it yields CASSEGGRGPNTDTQYF.

The chain carries TRBV9 and TRBJ2-2; D is possibly TRBD1 (5 bases). The length of the CDR3 is 15 residues. Germline V gives CDR1 SGDLS, CDR2 YYNGEE. Trimming took off 4 bases at V and 6 bases at J, with 16 bases between the two ends. The CDR3 DNA reads as TGTGCCAGCAGCTCACCCCAGGGCCTTCCCGGGGAGCTGTTTTTT. Translated, it gives CASSSPQGLPGELFF.

The J gene is TRBJ2-1, the V gene TRBV6-5; the match to TRBD2 covers 9 bases. In germline, CDR1 is MNHEY, CDR2 SVGAGI. V shed 6 bases and J 3 bases; nucleotides not matched to a gene: 3. CDR3 length equals 14 residues. The DNA for the CDR3 is TGTGCCAGCAGGGTTAGCGGGAGCTACAATGAGCAGTTCTTC. Translated: CASRVSGSYNEQFF.

The V gene is TRBV18, the J gene TRBJ2-3, with 7 bases lining up with TRBD1. CDR1 is KGHSH and CDR2 is LQKENI in the germline V gene. With V trimmed by 7 bases and J by 6 bases, 7 bases remained unmatched. The CDR3 extends over 13 amino acids. The CDR3 nucleotides are TGTGCCAGCTGCAATACAGGGGCCGATACGCAGTATTTT. Amino acid sequence: CASCNTGADTQYF.

The chain joins TRBV28 to TRBJ2-5; D gene uncertain. Trimming cost V 6 bases and J 3 bases, with 5 bases left between them. The germline gives CDR1 MDHEN, CDR2 SYDVKM. CDR3 length equals 11 residues. CDR3 residues: CASRRKETQYF. The CDR3 DNA sequence: TGTGCCAGCAGGCGGAAAGAGACCCAGTACTTC.

The chain couples TRBV5-1 to TRBJ2-1, with 12 nucleotides matching TRBD2. With V trimmed by 4 bases and J by 4 bases, 6 bases remained unmatched. Germline loops: CDR1 SGHRS, CDR2 YFSETQ. This CDR3 has 16 amino acids. This CDR3 is CASSLLTSGGYNEQFF. CDR3 bases: TGCGCCAGCAGCCTACTAACTAGCGGGGGGTACAATGAGCAGTTCTTC.

V gene TRBV4-2 combines with J gene TRBJ1-6; D not certain. Trimming left V 0 bases short and J 10 bases short, with 13 bases between. CDR3 length: 15 amino acids. Germline CDR1 is LGHNA and CDR2 is YNFKEQ. The chain's CDR3 is CASSQEVNRLSPLHF. DNA of the CDR3: TGTGCCAGCAGCCAAGAGGTGAACCGACTATCACCCCTCCACTTT.

The V gene is TRBV11-2, the J gene TRBJ1-2; 11 positions agree with TRBD1. V dropped 5 bases and J dropped 4; count of bases not matched to a gene: 3. This CDR3 has 14 amino acids. CDR1 and CDR2 (germline): SGHAT, FQNNGV. The CDR3 nucleotides read TGTGCCAGCAGCCGGGGACAGGGGGTCTATGGCTACACCTTC. Translating it yields CASSRGQGVYGYTF.

V is TRBV4-1 and J is TRBJ2-7, with 7 nucleotides matching TRBD1. CDR1 MGHRA and CDR2 YSYEKL come from the germline V gene. V shed 1 base and J 0 bases; nucleotides not matched to a gene: 18. This CDR3 has 20 amino acids. DNA of the CDR3: TGCGCCAGCAGCCAAGGAGACGGTAAATTGGACAGGAGATCCTCCTACGAGCAGTACTTC. Encoded protein: CASSQGDGKLDRRSSYEQYF.

In DNA form, the CDR3 reads TGTGCCAGCAATGGGCAAGCTAACTATGGCTACACCTTC. It codes for CASNGQANYGYTF. The rearrangement links TRBV5-5 to TRBJ1-2; no clear D gene. Germline-derived CDR1 and CDR2 are SGHKS and YYEKEE (reference sequence). The CDR3 extends over 13 amino acids. The ends were cut back, 6 bases at V and 0 bases at J, with 9 bases in the middle.

The chain links TRBV7-3 to TRBJ2-1; 9 nucleotides line up with TRBD1. CDR3 length: 14 amino acids. Germline CDR1 is SGHTA and CDR2 is FQGTGA. V gave up 5 bases and J gave up 7 bases; unmatched junction bases: 6. CDR3 in DNA: TGTGCCAGCAGCCAGGGACAGGGTCCTAATGAGCAGTTCTTC. This codes for CASSQGQGPNEQFF.

The chain combines TRBV5-1 with TRBJ2-1, with D tentatively TRBD2 (6 bases). The V end lost 7 bases, the J end lost 6 bases, and 20 bases lay between the germline ends. Germline assignment: CDR1 SGHRS and CDR2 YFSETQ. This CDR3 has 15 residues. CDR3 in DNA: TGCGCCAGCCGGGTGGTGGGCGGGGTAGGCAATGAGCAGTTCTTC. Translating gives CASRVVGGVGNEQFF.

In this sample, this clone turned up a few times. The rearrangement uses TRBV30 and TRBJ1-2; TRBD1 matches at 7 bases. CDR1 is GTSNPN and CDR2 is SVGIG in the germline V gene (reference sequence). This CDR3 spans 14 amino acids. V shed 4 bases, J shed 4 bases, and the junction held 9 bases outside the gene matches. CDR3 in amino acids: CAWNSERTGYGYTF. CDR3 sequence (DNA): TGTGCCTGGAATTCAGAAAGGACAGGCTATGGCTACACCTTC.

The chain has TRBV6-6 and TRBJ1-5; weak D call: TRBD1 (6 bases). Trimming cost V 6 bases and J 10 bases, with 16 bases left between them. Germline CDR1 reads MNHNY; CDR2 reads SVGAGI (reference sequence). CDR3 length: 13 amino acids. The CDR3 loop is CASSRTDYRPQHF. Written as DNA, the CDR3 is TGTGCCAGCAGCCGGACAGACTATCGACCCCAGCATTTT.

This clone was seen only a few times. The chain couples TRBV7-6 to TRBJ2-1; possible D gene TRBD2, 6 bases. The CDR3 has 16 amino acids. The germline V gene has CDR1 SGHVS and CDR2 FNYEAQ. Trimming took off 1 base at V and 1 base at J, with 11 bases between the two ends. CDR3 nucleotide sequence: TGTGCCAGCAGCTTAGTCCTTAGCGGATCCTACAATGAGCAGTTCTTC. It specifies CASSLVLSGSYNEQFF.

The V call is TRBV28, the J call TRBJ2-7; TRBD2 matches 8 bases. V shed 4 bases and J 11 bases; nucleotides not matched to a gene: 13. Germline CDR1 reads MDHEN; CDR2 reads SYDVKM. The length of the CDR3 is 14 residues. The CDR3 here is CASSSTGLGPRKYF. The CDR3 coding sequence is TGTGCCAGCAGTTCGACGGGACTAGGCCCTCGAAAGTACTTC. Full variable domain (remainder filled in from reference TRBV28 and TRBJ2-7): DVKVTQSSRYLVKRTGEKVFLECVQDMDHENMFWYRQDPGLGLRLIYFSYDVKMKEKGDIPEGYSVSREKKERFSLILESASTNQTSMYLCASSSTGLGPRKYFGPGTRLTVT.

The rearrangement links TRBV6-6 to TRBJ2-1; 8 bases are a match to TRBD2. The length of the CDR3 is 16 residues. V gave up 6 bases and J gave up 4 bases; unmatched junction bases: 11. Germline lookup yields CDR1 MNHNY and CDR2 SVGAGI (reference sequence). In DNA, the CDR3 is TGTGCCAGCAGCCCCGGGGGGGGGCGGTCATACAATGAGCAGTTCTTC. It translates to CASSPGGGRSYNEQFF.

The V and J genes are TRBV12-5 and TRBJ2-1, with D uncertain. CDR3 length: 12 residues. Germline V CDR1 and CDR2: LGHNT, FRNRAP. The V gene lost 5 bases and the J gene lost 4 bases, with 6 bases spanning the gap. The CDR3 DNA follows: TGTGCTAGTGGTCCGGGTTACAATGAGCAGTTCTTC. This encodes CASGPGYNEQFF. Looking up the rest from reference TRBV12-5 and TRBJ2-1 gives the full variable domain: DARVTQTPRHKVTEMGQEVTMRCQPILGHNTVFWYRQTMMQGLELLAYFRNRAPLDDSGMPKDRFSAEMPDATLATLKIQPSEPRDSAVYFCASGPGYNEQFFGPGTRLTVL.

The chain has TRBV7-6 and TRBJ1-2, with a tentative D call TRBD1 (6 bases). The CDR3 runs to 11 residues. Trimming stripped 8 bases from V and 6 bases from J, with 10 bases between. The germline V gene has CDR1 SGHVS and CDR2 FNYEAQ. The CDR3 spells CASYRVDGYTF. CDR3 nucleotides: TGTGCCAGCTACAGGGTGGATGGCTACACCTTC.

The chain joins TRBV7-9 to TRBJ1-6, with D hard to call. The V end lost 5 bases, the J end lost 5 bases, and 13 bases lay between the germline ends. Per the germline V gene, CDR1 is SEHNR and CDR2 is FQNEAQ (reference sequence). The CDR3 covers 15 residues. The CDR3: CASSPSGENNSPLHF. For the CDR3, the DNA is TGTGCCAGCAGCCCATCCGGGGAGAATAATTCACCCCTCCACTTT.

This clone has just a few counts. In nucleotides, the CDR3 is TGCGCCAGCCGAGAGGGGGCGTTCACAGATACGCAGTATTTT. Translation gives CASREGAFTDTQYF. This chain joins TRBV5-1 and TRBJ2-3; 7 bases align to TRBD1. This CDR3 is 14 amino acids long. Germline V lookup: CDR1 SGHRS, CDR2 YFSETQ. With 7 bases clipped from V and 2 bases from J, the junction kept 7 bases outside the gene matches.

Notes on this clone: One end of the junction does not line up with germline, which may come from a read error. The chain links TRBV29-1 to TRBJ2-5; possibly TRBD2 for D (6 bases). The length of the CDR3 is 13 residues. The V gene's germline CDR1 is SQVTM and CDR2 ANQGSEA. DNA of the CDR3: TGCAGTGTGGGCGGCGGGAACCAAGAGGCCCAGTACTTC. Its translation is CSVGGGNQEAQYF.

This clone was counted between two and nine times. V usage is TRBV7-8 and J usage is TRBJ1-2, with 10 bases fitting TRBD1. Unmatched junction bases numbered 10, after V lost 7 bases and J lost 2 bases. The CDR3 has 16 residues. The germline CDR1 and CDR2 sequences are SGHVS and FQNEAQ. DNA for the CDR3: TGTGCCAGCACGAGAATGACAGGGGGCGGAAACTATGGCTACACCTTC. Translation gives CASTRMTGGGNYGYTF. The full variable domain, its missing parts supplied by reference TRBV7-8 and TRBJ1-2, is GAGVSQSPRYKVAKRGQDVALRCDPISGHVSLFWYQQALGQGPEFLTYFQNEAQLDKSGLPSDRFFAERPEGSVSTLKIQRTQQEDSAVYLCASTRMTGGGNYGYTFGSGTRLTVV.

The gene calls are TRBV18 and TRBJ1-4, with D unclear. Germline-derived CDR1 and CDR2 are KGHSH and LQKENI. The V end lost 3 bases, the J end lost 8 bases, and 16 bases lay between the germline ends. The CDR3 consists of 15 residues. Written as DNA, the CDR3 is TGTGCCAGCTCACCGCCCTCGGGGAGGGTGGAAAAACTGTTTTTT. It translates to CASSPPSGRVEKLFF.